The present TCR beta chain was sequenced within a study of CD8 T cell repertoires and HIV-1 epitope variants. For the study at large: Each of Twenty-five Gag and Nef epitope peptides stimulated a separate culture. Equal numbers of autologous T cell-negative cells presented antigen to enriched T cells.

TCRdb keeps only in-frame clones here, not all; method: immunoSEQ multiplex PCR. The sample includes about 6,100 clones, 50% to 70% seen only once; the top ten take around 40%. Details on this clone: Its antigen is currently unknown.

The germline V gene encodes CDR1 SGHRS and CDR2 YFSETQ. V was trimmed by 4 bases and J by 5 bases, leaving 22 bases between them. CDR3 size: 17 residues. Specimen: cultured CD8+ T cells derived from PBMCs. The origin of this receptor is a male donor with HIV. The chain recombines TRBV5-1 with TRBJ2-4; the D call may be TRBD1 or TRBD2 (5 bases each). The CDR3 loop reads CASSATSGTTFQNIQYF. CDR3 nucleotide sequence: TGCGCCAGCAGCGCTACCTCGGGGACGACGTTCCAAAACATTCAGTACTTC. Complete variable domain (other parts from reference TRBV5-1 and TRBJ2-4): KAGVTQTPRYLIKTRGQQVTLSCSPISGHRSVSWYQQTPGQGLQFLFEYFSETQRNKGNFPGRFSGRQFSNSRSEMNVSTLELGDSALYLCASSATSGTTFQNIQYFGAGTRLSVL.